Below are 24 T cell receptor beta chains sequenced from a single sample in a study of cytomegalovirus exposure and HLA in healthy donors. Primers for the PCR totalled 60 Vbeta and 13 Jbeta. Here immunoSEQ multiplex PCR was the method, and the copy in TCRdb shows in-frame clones only, minus some. This listing includes tens of thousands of clones. Source material: PBMCs. These receptors were obtained from a man aged 50-59 years in good health and CMV-seronegative.

DNA for the CDR3: TGTGCCAGTAGTATACCCGCAGGGGTATACGGCTCCTACGAGCAGTACTTC. It yields the protein CASSIPAGVYGSYEQYF. This chain links TRBV19 with TRBJ2-7, with TRBD1 as a possible D gene (6 bases). The germline gives CDR1 LNHDA, CDR2 SQIVND (reference sequence). The CDR3 spans 17 residues. The V and J ends lost 2 bases and 0 bases respectively, with 17 bases between them.

The rearrangement joins TRBV5-8 to TRBJ2-3, with D possibly TRBD2 on 7 matching bases. The CDR3 extends over 15 amino acids. The ends were cut back, 6 bases at V and 5 bases at J, with 19 bases in the middle. Germline CDR1 SGHTS, CDR2 YDEGEE. CDR3 in amino acids: CASMEGGGGVDTQYF. DNA for the CDR3: TGTGCCAGCATGGAGGGAGGCGGGGGCGTAGATACGCAGTATTTT.

V gene TRBV7-2 combines with J gene TRBJ1-3; D unclear. CDR3 length: 13 amino acids. The germline V gene has CDR1 SGHTA and CDR2 FQGNSA. Trimming stripped 3 bases from V and 0 bases from J, with 3 bases between. CDR3 loop: CASSFLSGNTIYF. The CDR3 DNA reads as TGTGCCAGCAGCTTCCTCTCTGGAAACACCATATATTTT.

The chain couples TRBV11-2 to TRBJ2-7; weak D call: TRBD2 (6 bases). Germline lookup yields CDR1 SGHAT and CDR2 FQNNGV. Trimming removed 1 base from V and 2 bases from J, with 9 bases in between. The CDR3 is 14 amino acids. CDR3 DNA sequence: TGTGCCAGCAGCTTAGGTAGCGGTACCTACGAGCAGTACTTC. Protein product: CASSLGSGTYEQYF.

This chain joins TRBV5-1 and TRBJ1-4; D is unresolved. The V gene's germline CDR1 is SGHRS and CDR2 YFSETQ. This CDR3 spans 16 amino acids. V was cut by 7 bases and J by 0 bases, with 16 bases left in between. The CDR3 here is CASAYTHSPTNEKLFF. CDR3 coding DNA: TGCGCCAGCGCCTACACTCACAGCCCAACTAATGAAAAACTGTTTTTT.

The chain uses TRBV4-1 and TRBJ1-2; no clear D. The V end lost 1 base, the J end lost 2 bases, and 8 bases lay between the germline ends. The germline gives CDR1 MGHRA, CDR2 YSYEKL. The CDR3 runs 14 residues. The CDR3 here is CASSQVAGNYGYTF. In DNA, the CDR3 is TGCGCCAGCAGCCAAGTGGCGGGGAACTATGGCTACACCTTC.

The V call is TRBV11-2, the J call TRBJ2-5; TRBD2 agrees at 8 bases. Per the germline V gene, CDR1 is SGHAT and CDR2 is FQNNGV. The V segment lost 3 bases and the J segment 4 bases; nucleotides outside the gene matches: 13. This CDR3 is built from 17 residues. The CDR3 DNA reads TGTGCCAGCAGCTTTTTCCAACTAGCGGTCGCCAGAGAGACCCAGTACTTC. Translating gives CASSFFQLAVARETQYF.

The chain has TRBV6-5 and TRBJ1-1, with 9 bases fitting TRBD1. The CDR3 loop spans 13 amino acids. V lost 5 bases, J lost 7 bases, and 5 bases stayed unmatched. Germline V gene sequence: CDR1 MNHEY, CDR2 SVGAGI. DNA of the CDR3: TGTGCCAGCAGTGTTGGACAGGGGAGTGAAGCTTTCTTT. This translates into CASSVGQGSEAFF.

The chain recombines TRBV5-1 with TRBJ1-6; D perhaps matches TRBD1 (5 bases). CDR3 length: 16 amino acids. V shed 3 bases and J shed 4 bases, with 14 bases lying between them. CDR1 SGHRS and CDR2 YFSETQ come from the germline V gene. The CDR3: CASSYSTATYNSPLHF. For the CDR3, the DNA is TGCGCCAGCAGCTACTCGACAGCTACATATAATTCACCCCTCCACTTT. The variable domain in full, with the rest retrieved from reference TRBV5-1 and TRBJ1-6, is KAGVTQTPRYLIKTRGQQVTLSCSPISGHRSVSWYQQTPGQGLQFLFEYFSETQRNKGNFPGRFSGRQFSNSRSEMNVSTLELGDSALYLCASSYSTATYNSPLHFGNGTRLTVT.

This chain links TRBV14 with TRBJ2-7; 8 nucleotides match TRBD1. Trimming removed 2 bases from V and 4 bases from J; junction bases left unmatched: 7. Germline values: CDR1 SGHDN, CDR2 FVKESK. The CDR3 runs to 15 residues. The DNA of the CDR3 is TGTGCCAGCAGCCAACCCGGGACAGGAGCATACGAGCAGTACTTC. Translated, it gives CASSQPGTGAYEQYF.

The V call is TRBV7-3, the J call TRBJ2-3; TRBD1 matches 7 bases. There are 14 residues in the CDR3. From germline, CDR1 is SGHTA and CDR2 FQGTGA. After removal of 5 bases from V and 3 bases from J, the junction contained 5 bases not matched to a gene. CDR3 protein: CASSDPGGTDTQYF. CDR3 DNA: TGTGCCAGCAGCGACCCAGGGGGAACAGATACGCAGTATTTT.

This chain uses TRBV7-6 with TRBJ1-1, with D possibly being TRBD1 (6 bases). There are 16 residues in the CDR3. V shed 1 base and J shed 2 bases, with 14 bases lying between them. CDR1 is SGHVS, CDR2 FNYEAQ, per germline. The CDR3 spells CASSLEQGPLNTEAFF. The CDR3 DNA reads TGTGCCAGCAGCTTAGAACAGGGACCTCTTAACACTGAAGCTTTCTTT.

The CDR3 reads CASSRNRGRVEAGELFF. In nucleotides, the CDR3 is TGCGCCAGCAGTCGCAATAGGGGAAGAGTGGAAGCCGGGGAGCTGTTTTTT. This chain links TRBV23-1 with TRBJ2-2; a weak D match, TRBD1 (5 bases). TRBV23-1 is annotated as an ORF whose role is uncertain. There are 17 residues in the CDR3. V was cut by 4 bases and J by 6 bases, with 21 bases left in between.

J is TRBJ1-2 and V is TRBV5-5; 8 positions match TRBD1. Germline V lookup: CDR1 SGHKS, CDR2 YYEKEE (reference sequence). The CDR3 is made up of 15 amino acids. V lost 4 bases and J lost 1; bases outside the gene matches: 6. The CDR3 loop is CASSHPGQDNYGYTF. The CDR3, as DNA: TGTGCCAGCAGCCACCCGGGACAGGATAACTATGGCTACACCTTC.

The chain has TRBV5-1 and TRBJ2-5; 7 bases are a match to TRBD2. The length of the CDR3 is 13 residues. Per the germline V gene, CDR1 is SGHRS and CDR2 is YFSETQ. V lost 2 bases, J lost 5 bases, and 3 bases stayed unmatched. The CDR3 coding sequence is TGCGCCAGCAGCTTCGGGCGGGGGGAGACCCAGTACTTC. It yields the protein CASSFGRGETQYF. The full variable domain, with the rest looked up from reference TRBV5-1 and TRBJ2-5, is KAGVTQTPRYLIKTRGQQVTLSCSPISGHRSVSWYQQTPGQGLQFLFEYFSETQRNKGNFPGRFSGRQFSNSRSEMNVSTLELGDSALYLCASSFGRGETQYFGPGTRLLVL.

The J gene is TRBJ2-3, the V gene TRBV6-5; 7 bases fit TRBD1. The CDR3 loop spans 16 amino acids. V gave up 2 bases and J gave up 4 bases; unmatched junction bases: 9. Germline V gene data show CDR1 as MNHEY and CDR2 as SVGAGI. The CDR3 sequence is CASSYETGSLADTQYF. The CDR3 DNA sequence: TGTGCCAGCAGTTACGAGACAGGGAGTCTAGCAGATACGCAGTATTTT.

The V and J genes are TRBV11-2 and TRBJ1-5; D is possibly TRBD1 (5 bases). Per the germline V gene, CDR1 is SGHAT and CDR2 is FQNNGV. Trimming pared 5 bases from V and 7 bases from J, leaving 12 bases between. This CDR3 spans 13 amino acids. Here the CDR3 reads CASSPPQGQPQHF. DNA for the CDR3: TGTGCCAGCAGCCCCCCCCAGGGACAGCCCCAGCATTTT. The full variable domain, completed using reference TRBV11-2 and TRBJ1-5, is EAGVAQSPRYKIIEKRQSVAFWCNPISGHATLYWYQQILGQGPKLLIQFQNNGVVDDSQLPKDRFSAERLKGVDSTLKIQPAKLEDSAVYLCASSPPQGQPQHFGDGTRLSIL.

J is TRBJ2-5 and V is TRBV7-9, with 11 bases fitting TRBD2. Trimming took 5 bases from V and 5 from J; bases not matched to a gene: 10. Germline assignment: CDR1 SEHNR and CDR2 FQNEAQ (reference sequence). The CDR3 loop spans 16 amino acids. The CDR3 DNA reads TGTGCCAGCAGCCCTGTTCGACTAGCGGGGATCGAGACCCAGTACTTC. Translated: CASSPVRLAGIETQYF.

The J gene is TRBJ2-2, the V gene TRBV4-1, with D tentatively TRBD1 (5 bases). The CDR3 extends over 17 amino acids. Trimming stripped 0 bases from V and 1 base from J, with 12 bases between. The V gene's germline CDR1 is MGHRA and CDR2 YSYEKL. CDR3 nucleotide sequence: TGCGCCAGCAGCCAAGAGGGGTGGCAGGGGAACACCGGGGAGCTGTTTTTT. This translates into CASSQEGWQGNTGELFF.

This rearrangement joins TRBV28 to TRBJ2-2; 7 nucleotides line up with TRBD1. This CDR3 has 15 residues. Germline CDR1 reads MDHEN; CDR2 reads SYDVKM. V lost 5 bases to trimming and J lost 5 bases; unmatched junction nucleotides: 8. CDR3 DNA: TGTGCCAGCAGTAACCGACAGGGAAGTACCGGGGAGCTGTTTTTT. It specifies CASSNRQGSTGELFF.

This chain connects TRBV28 to TRBJ1-5; D is ambiguous. The germline V gene has CDR1 MDHEN and CDR2 SYDVKM. V lost 3 bases to trimming and J lost 2 bases, with 8 bases between them. The CDR3 length is 14 residues. The CDR3 coding sequence is TGTGCCAGCAGTTTCGTGGCGGGCAATCAGCCCCAGCATTTT. It translates to CASSFVAGNQPQHF.

The chain carries TRBV19 and TRBJ2-3, with D possibly matching TRBD2 (6 bases). Per germline, CDR1 LNHDA and CDR2 SQIVND (reference sequence). V lost 5 bases, J lost 0 bases, and 12 bases lay in between. The CDR3 has 15 residues. The CDR3 nucleotides are TGTGCCAGTAGTCGAGGGAGGAGTAGCACAGATACGCAGTATTTT. Its translation: CASSRGRSSTDTQYF.

This chain links TRBV9 with TRBJ2-1; the match to TRBD2 covers 11 bases. V was pared by 2 bases and J by 4 bases, with 20 bases of the junction left unmatched. Germline CDR1 and CDR2: SGDLS and YYNGEE. This CDR3 spans 21 amino acids. The CDR3 DNA is TGTGCCAGCAGCGTCCTTCCCACCGGGCTAGCGGGGGGTCTCCGTTACAATGAGCAGTTCTTC. Protein: CASSVLPTGLAGGLRYNEQFF.

In nucleotides, the CDR3 is TGTGCCAGCAGTTACGCCGGGACAGGGGTCTACGAGCAGTACTTC. Protein sequence: CASSYAGTGVYEQYF. The J gene is TRBJ2-7, the V gene TRBV6-5; 10 positions match TRBD1. This CDR3 is built from 15 residues. J gave up 3 bases and V 2 bases, and 4 bases lay outside the gene matches. CDR1 and CDR2 from the germline V gene are MNHEY and SVGAGI.